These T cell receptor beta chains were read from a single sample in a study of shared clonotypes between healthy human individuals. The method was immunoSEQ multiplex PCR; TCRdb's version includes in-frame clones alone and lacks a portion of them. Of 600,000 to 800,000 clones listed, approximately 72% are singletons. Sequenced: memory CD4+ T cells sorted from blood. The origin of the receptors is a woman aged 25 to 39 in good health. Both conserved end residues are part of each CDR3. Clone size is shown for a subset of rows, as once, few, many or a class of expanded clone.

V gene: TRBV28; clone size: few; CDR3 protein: CASYTGQENTEAFF
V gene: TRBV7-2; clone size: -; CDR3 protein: CASSRTESSYNEQFF
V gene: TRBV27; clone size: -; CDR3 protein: CASTSPRQGAIEQFF
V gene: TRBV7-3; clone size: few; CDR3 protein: CASSLGGMGAQETQYF
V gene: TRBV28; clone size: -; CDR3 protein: CASSGGRGRWTEAFF
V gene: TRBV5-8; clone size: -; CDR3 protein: CASSLVGRRGNTGELFF
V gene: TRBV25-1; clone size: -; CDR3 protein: CASSILAGEDTGELFF
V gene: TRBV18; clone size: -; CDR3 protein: CASSPPSERTQYF
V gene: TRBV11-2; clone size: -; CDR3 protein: CASSSGLAAVSYEQYF
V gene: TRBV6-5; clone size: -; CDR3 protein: CASSYSPGNYGYTF
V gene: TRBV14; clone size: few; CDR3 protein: CASSQVAASGLQETQYF
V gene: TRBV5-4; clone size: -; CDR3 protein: CASSLMAVRMNTEAFF
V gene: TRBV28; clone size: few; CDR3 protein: CASSLWAGGPSEQYF
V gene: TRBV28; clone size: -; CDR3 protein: CASTLGLGNYGYTF
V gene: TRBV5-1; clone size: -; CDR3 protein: CASSFGGSGELFF
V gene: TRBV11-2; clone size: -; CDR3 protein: CASSLARSATQYF
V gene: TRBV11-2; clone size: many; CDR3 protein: CASSSTGDEQFF
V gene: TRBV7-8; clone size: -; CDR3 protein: CASSLTGIYSNQPQHF
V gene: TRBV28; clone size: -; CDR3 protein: CASTPGQGYREQYF
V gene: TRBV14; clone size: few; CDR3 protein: CASSSLAGLAGGSTDTQYF
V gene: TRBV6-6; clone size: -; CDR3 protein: CASSILGSPNNEQFF
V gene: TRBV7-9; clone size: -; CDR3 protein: CASSLRVIETQYF
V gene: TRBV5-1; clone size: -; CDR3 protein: CASSSPRGGNEQFF
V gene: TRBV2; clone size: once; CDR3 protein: CASRPSESSYEQYF